These 13 T cell receptor beta chains came from one sample sequenced in a study of blood T cell repertoires in COVID-19. Profiling relied on immunoSEQ multiplex PCR, and the TCRdb table lists in-frame clones only, not all of them. The sample contains around 270,000 clones, about 89% of which appear only once. The sample consisted of peripheral blood. All receptors derive from a man aged 25-45 years with acute or convalescent COVID-19.

The chain employs TRBV28 and TRBJ1-3; D gene unclear. Germline CDR1 is MDHEN and CDR2 is SYDVKM. The V gene lost 6 bases and the J gene lost 0 bases, with 12 bases spanning the gap. The CDR3 totals 15 residues. CDR3: CASRSPADSGNTIYF. CDR3 nucleotides: TGTGCCAGCAGATCCCCTGCGGACTCTGGAAACACCATATATTTT.

This clone occurred once. The rearrangement joins TRBV6-5 to TRBJ1-5, with 8 positions matching TRBD1. The CDR3 loop spans 15 amino acids. V trimming: 6 bases; J trimming: 2 bases; junction bases outside the gene matches: 6. Per the germline V gene, CDR1 is MNHEY and CDR2 is SVGAGI. Written as DNA, the CDR3 is TGTGCCAGCAGCTCCGACAGGGGAGGCAATCAGCCCCAGCATTTT. Protein sequence: CASSSDRGGNQPQHF.

The CDR3 coding sequence is TGTGCCAGCAGCTTCGCGACAGGGGCCTCGAACACCGGGGAGCTGTTTTTT. This codes for CASSFATGASNTGELFF. V gene TRBV5-5 combines with J gene TRBJ2-2; 8 nucleotides match TRBD1. After removal of 2 bases from V and 0 bases from J, the junction contained 6 bases not matched to a gene. The CDR3 loop spans 17 amino acids. The germline V gene encodes CDR1 SGHKS and CDR2 YYEKEE (reference sequence). The full variable domain, completed using reference TRBV5-5 and TRBJ2-2, is DAGVTQSPTHLIKTRGQQVTLRCSPISGHKSVSWYQQVLGQGPQFIFQYYEKEERGRGNFPDRFSARQFPNYSSELNVNALLLGDSALYLCASSFATGASNTGELFFGEGSRLTVL.

The chain joins TRBV5-1 to TRBJ1-2; 8 bases map to TRBD1. The CDR3 extends over 14 amino acids. J lost 7 bases, V lost 3 bases, and 8 bases had no gene match. Germline CDR1 and CDR2: SGHRS and YFSETQ. CDR3 nucleotide sequence: TGCGCCAGCAGCTCTGACAGGGGAGGTTTTGGCTACACCTTC. Translated: CASSSDRGGFGYTF.

The gene calls are TRBV7-9 and TRBJ2-1, with D perhaps matching TRBD2 (5 bases). Germline CDR1 and CDR2: SEHNR and FQNEAQ (reference sequence). The CDR3 runs 12 residues. Trimming removed 3 bases from V and 6 bases from J, with 6 bases in between. The CDR3 region is CASSFGVNEQFF. Here the CDR3 DNA reads TGTGCCAGCAGCTTCGGGGTCAATGAGCAGTTCTTC. The full variable domain, with the rest looked up from reference TRBV7-9 and TRBJ2-1, is DTGVSQNPRHKITKRGQNVTFRCDPISEHNRLYWYRQTLGQGPEFLTYFQNEAQLEKSRLLSDRFSAERPKGSFSTLEIQRTEQGDSAMYLCASSFGVNEQFFGPGTRLTVL.

This chain uses TRBV18 with TRBJ1-3, with no clear D. Looked up from germline, CDR1 is KGHSH and CDR2 is LQKENI. Trimming stripped 6 bases from V and 0 bases from J, with 18 bases between. The CDR3 length is 17 residues. This chain's CDR3 is CASSITGGSDSGNTIYF. The CDR3 DNA is TGTGCCAGCTCTATAACCGGCGGATCCGACTCTGGAAACACCATATATTTT.

This clone showed up just a few times. The rearrangement links TRBV19 to TRBJ1-5; tentative D call: TRBD1 (5 bases). This CDR3 comprises 15 residues. The germline V gene encodes CDR1 LNHDA and CDR2 SQIVND (reference sequence). Trimming left V 9 bases short and J 0 bases short, with 15 bases between. As DNA, the CDR3 is TGTGCCAGCCAGGGTGGCGGATATAGCAATCAGCCCCAGCATTTT. Its translation is CASQGGGYSNQPQHF.

The V gene is TRBV10-2, the J gene TRBJ1-6, with a possible D match to TRBD1 (6 bases). Germline CDR1 reads WSHSY; CDR2 reads SAAADI. The CDR3 is 14 residues long. The V gene lost 7 bases and the J gene lost 7 bases, with 14 bases spanning the gap. As DNA, the CDR3 is TGCGCCAGCACCCGAGGGGGTAGGAATTCACCCCTCCACTTT. Its protein is CASTRGGRNSPLHF.

This chain uses TRBV10-3 with TRBJ2-7; D is unclear. The CDR3 covers 14 residues. Germline V CDR1 and CDR2: ENHRY, SYGVKD. The V gene lost 5 bases and the J gene lost 3 bases, with 14 bases spanning the gap. CDR3: CAISQRRDNYEQYF. CDR3 in DNA: TGTGCCATCAGTCAGCGACGAGATAACTACGAGCAGTACTTC.

The chain combines TRBV5-1 with TRBJ2-5; TRBD2 matches 11 bases. Germline CDR1 and CDR2: SGHRS and YFSETQ. V shed 0 bases, J shed 2 bases, and the junction held 6 bases outside the gene matches. CDR3 length equals 17 residues. The CDR3 DNA follows: TGCGCCAGCAGCTTGGCCCCTATAGCGGGGGGGCAAGAGACCCAGTACTTC. This translates into CASSLAPIAGGQETQYF.

This clone has a handful of counts. Other DNA sequences within the sample encode an identical CDR3. The genes are TRBV11-2 and TRBJ1-1, with D unclear. Germline V gives CDR1 SGHAT, CDR2 FQNNGV. V was clipped by 5 bases and J by 6 bases, with 10 bases between them. The CDR3 totals 12 residues. As DNA, the CDR3 is TGTGCCAGCAGCCCCCAGCGCCCTGAAGCTTTCTTT. Translated: CASSPQRPEAFF. Filled out from reference TRBV11-2 and TRBJ1-1, the complete variable domain reads EAGVAQSPRYKIIEKRQSVAFWCNPISGHATLYWYQQILGQGPKLLIQFQNNGVVDDSQLPKDRFSAERLKGVDSTLKIQPAKLEDSAVYLCASSPQRPEAFFGQGTRLTVV.

The CDR3 DNA sequence: TGTGCCAGCAGCTTGGGGCGGGGGGTTAGCAACGAGCAGTACTTC. It translates to CASSLGRGVSNEQYF. The chain is built from TRBV5-4 and TRBJ2-7, with TRBD2 identical over 8 bases. From germline, CDR1 is SGHNT and CDR2 YYREEE (reference sequence). This CDR3 spans 15 amino acids. V shed 0 bases, J shed 5 bases, and the junction held 7 bases outside the gene matches.

This clone appeared a few times. The chain recombines TRBV2 with TRBJ1-4, with TRBD1 matching over 11 bases. J was trimmed by 6 bases and V by 8 bases; bases with no gene match: 2. This CDR3 is 13 amino acids long. Looked up from germline, CDR1 is SNHLY and CDR2 is FYNNEI. The CDR3 loop reads CASRDRGDEKLFF. The CDR3, as DNA: TGTGCCAGCCGGGACAGGGGGGATGAAAAACTGTTTTTT.